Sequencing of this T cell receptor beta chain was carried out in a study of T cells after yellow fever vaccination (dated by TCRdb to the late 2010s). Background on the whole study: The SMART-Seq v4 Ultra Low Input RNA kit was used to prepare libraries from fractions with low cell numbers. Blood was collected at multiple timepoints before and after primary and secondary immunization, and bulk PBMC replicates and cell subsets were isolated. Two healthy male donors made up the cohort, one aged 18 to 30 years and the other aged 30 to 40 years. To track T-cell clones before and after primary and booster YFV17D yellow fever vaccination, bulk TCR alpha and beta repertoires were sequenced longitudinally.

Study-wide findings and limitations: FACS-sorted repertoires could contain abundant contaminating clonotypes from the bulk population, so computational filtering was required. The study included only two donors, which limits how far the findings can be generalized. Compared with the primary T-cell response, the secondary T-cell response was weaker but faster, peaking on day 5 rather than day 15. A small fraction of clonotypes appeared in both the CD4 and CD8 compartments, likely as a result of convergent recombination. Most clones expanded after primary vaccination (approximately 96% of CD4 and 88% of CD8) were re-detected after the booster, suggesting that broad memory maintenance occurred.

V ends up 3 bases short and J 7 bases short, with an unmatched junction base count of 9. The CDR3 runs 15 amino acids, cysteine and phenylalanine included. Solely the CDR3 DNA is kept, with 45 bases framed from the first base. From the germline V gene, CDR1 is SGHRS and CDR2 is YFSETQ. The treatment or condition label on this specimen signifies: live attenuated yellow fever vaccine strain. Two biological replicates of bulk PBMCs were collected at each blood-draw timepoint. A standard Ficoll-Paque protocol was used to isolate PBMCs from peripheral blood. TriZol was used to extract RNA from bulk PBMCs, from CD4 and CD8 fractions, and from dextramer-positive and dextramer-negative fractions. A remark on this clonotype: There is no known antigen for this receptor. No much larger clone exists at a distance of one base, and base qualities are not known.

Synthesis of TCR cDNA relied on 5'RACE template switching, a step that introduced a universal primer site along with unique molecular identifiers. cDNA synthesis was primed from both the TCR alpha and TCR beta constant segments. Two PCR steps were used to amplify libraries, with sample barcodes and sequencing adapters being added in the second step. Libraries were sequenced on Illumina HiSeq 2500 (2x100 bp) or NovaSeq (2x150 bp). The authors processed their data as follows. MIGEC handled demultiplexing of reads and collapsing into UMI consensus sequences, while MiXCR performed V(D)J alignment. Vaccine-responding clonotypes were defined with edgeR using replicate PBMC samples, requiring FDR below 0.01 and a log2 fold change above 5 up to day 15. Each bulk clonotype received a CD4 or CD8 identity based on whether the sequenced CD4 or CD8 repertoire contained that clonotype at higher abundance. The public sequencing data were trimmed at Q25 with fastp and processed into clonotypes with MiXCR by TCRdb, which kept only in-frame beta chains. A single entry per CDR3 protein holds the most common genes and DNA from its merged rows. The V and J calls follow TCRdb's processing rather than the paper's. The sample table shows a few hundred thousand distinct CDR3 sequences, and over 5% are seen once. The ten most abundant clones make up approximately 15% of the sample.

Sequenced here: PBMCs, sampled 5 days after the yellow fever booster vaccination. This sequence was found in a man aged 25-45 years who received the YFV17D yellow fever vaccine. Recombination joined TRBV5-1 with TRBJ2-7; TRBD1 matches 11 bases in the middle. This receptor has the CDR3 CASSSGTGGSLEQYF. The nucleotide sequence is TGCGCCAGCAGCTCCGGGACAGGGGGAAGTTTAGAGCAGTACTTC.